The rows below give T cell receptor beta chains drawn from one sample of a study of low-dose radiotherapy and immunotherapy resistance in tumors. TCRdb fed the reads into MiXCR, producing one record per CDR3 protein. This table has about 64,000 distinct CDR3 sequences, roughly 29% appearing once. The specimen comprised PBMCs, sampled before treatment. These TCRs come from a male donor with rectosigmoid adenocarcinoma. Both conserved end residues are part of each CDR3. A D gene is named only where the DNA matches it firmly. Size is stated for part of the rows, as once, few or many counts, or as a class when the clone is expanded.

size,J,V,D,DNA,CDR3
many,TRBJ1-2,TRBV19,NA,TGTGCCAGTAGTATAGATCGGGTCGGTGGCTACACCTTC,CASSIDRVGGYTF
many,TRBJ2-5,TRBV20-1,NA,TGCAGTGCTAGGAGGAAAGAGACCCAGTACTTC,CSARRKETQYF
NA,TRBJ2-7,TRBV5-6,NA,TGTGCCAGCAGCTTCGGGACGGAAGACTACGAGCAGTACTTC,CASSFGTEDYEQYF
many,TRBJ2-4,TRBV27,NA,TGTGCCAGTAGAAAGAGGGGCAAAAACATTCAGTACTTC,CASRKRGKNIQYF
many,TRBJ2-3,TRBV28,TRBD1,TGTGCCAGCAGTTTTTTCCCATCAATGACAGGGGACGCGGATACGCAGTATTTT,CASSFFPSMTGDADTQYF
many,TRBJ2-5,TRBV12-3/TRBV12-4,NA,TGTGCCAGCAGTTTTCGACGGCCACTCCGGGACGCGTACCAAGAGACCCAGTACTTC,CASSFRRPLRDAYQETQYF
many,TRBJ1-5,TRBV20-1,NA,TGCAGTGCCGGGGGAGAGACGTGGAATCAGCCCCAGCATTTT,CSAGGETWNQPQHF
many,TRBJ2-1,TRBV24-1,TRBD1,TGTGCCACCAGTTTAGGGGGCCCACTTTACAATGAGCAGTTCTTC,CATSLGGPLYNEQFF
many,TRBJ2-3,TRBV3-1,NA,TGTGCCAGCAGCCCCTATAGCGACACAGATACGCAGTATTTT,CASSPYSDTDTQYF
few,TRBJ1-2,TRBV12-3/TRBV12-4,TRBD1,TGTGCCAACAGTCTGAGGGGGCGGAAAGGCGACTACACCTTC,CANSLRGRKGDYTF
NA,TRBJ2-1,TRBV28,NA,TGTGCCAGCAGCCGCCGAGGGCCTAACTACAATGAGCAGTTCTTC,CASSRRGPNYNEQFF
many,TRBJ2-7,TRBV28,NA,TGTGCCAGCAGTTCCCAACATACGGCTTTTACAGAGATCTCATACTTC,CASSSQHTAFTEISYF
NA,TRBJ2-7,TRBV5-4,NA,TGTGCCAGCAGCACCTCAGCCGGCAGGGGGGCCTACGAGCAGTACTTC,CASSTSAGRGAYEQYF
many,TRBJ2-5,TRBV7-2,NA,TGTGCCAGCAGCTTGCCCCTGTCCGGGGTAGAGACCCAGTACTTC,CASSLPLSGVETQYF
NA,TRBJ2-7,TRBV28,NA,TGTGCCAGCAGTTTCGAGGGTAAGGGCGTCTACGAGCAGTACTTC,CASSFEGKGVYEQYF
NA,TRBJ2-5,TRBV5-4,TRBD2,TGTGCCAGCAGCTCACTAGCGGGAACTGGGGAGACCCAGTACTTC,CASSSLAGTGETQYF
many,TRBJ2-5,TRBV7-9,NA,TGTGCCAGCAGAAAAAGCCTGACCCGGGAGACCCAGTACTTC,CASRKSLTRETQYF
many,TRBJ2-2,TRBV18,NA,TGTGCCAGCTCATCTTTCGAATACAGGCGAACCGGGGAGCTGTTTTTT,CASSSFEYRRTGELFF
many,TRBJ2-1,TRBV20-1,NA,TGCAGTGCTCCCCCTGGCAATGAGCAGTTCTTC,CSAPPGNEQFF
many,TRBJ2-7,TRBV4-3,NA,TGCGCCAGCAGCCAAGATAAGACCCGCCACGAGCAGTACTTC,CASSQDKTRHEQYF
many,TRBJ1-1,TRBV28,NA,TGTGCCAGCAGTTTACCCCAGGTCCCCCAAGCTTTCTTT,CASSLPQVPQAFF
NA,TRBJ2-2,TRBV25-1,NA,NA,CASSEGRGAFTGELFFF
many,TRBJ2-1,TRBV7-9,NA,TGTGCCAGCAGTCGAGAGACACCCCGGAATGAGCAGTTCTTC,CASSRETPRNEQFF
many,TRBJ1-2,TRBV5-1,NA,TGCGCCAGCAGCCTCAGGGGCGACGGCTACACCTTC,CASSLRGDGYTF
many,TRBJ2-7,TRBV7-2,NA,TGTGCCAGCAGTCCGACCGGGACAATGTTCTACGAGCAGTACTTC,CASSPTGTMFYEQYF
many,TRBJ2-1,TRBV4-2,TRBD2,TGTGCCAGCAGCCGAGGGCTAGCGGACCCCAATGAGCAGTTCTTC,CASSRGLADPNEQFF
many,TRBJ2-1,TRBV27,NA,TGTGCCAGCAGCCAGTTCAATGAGCAGTTCTTC,CASSQFNEQFF
many,TRBJ2-3,TRBV4-3,NA,TGCGCCAGCAGCCAAGACCCGAGGGACTCCCACACAGATACGCAGTATTTT,CASSQDPRDSHTDTQYF
NA,TRBJ2-5,TRBV7-2,NA,TGTGCCAGCAGCTTACGGCAGGGTCAAGAGACCCAGTACTTC,CASSLRQGQETQYF
many,TRBJ1-2,TRBV5-6,TRBD1,TGTGCCAGCAGCTTGGGCCTCTCCGGGACAGGGAGGTTTGGCTACACCTTC,CASSLGLSGTGRFGYTF
many,TRBJ2-5,TRBV20-1,TRBD2,TGCAGTGCTAGAATAGCGGGGGTCCAAGAGACCCAGTACTTC,CSARIAGVQETQYF
NA,TRBJ2-4,TRBV19,NA,TGTGCCAGTAGTAGTCCGGGACAGGTGTTAGCGGGAGCCAAAAACATTCAGTACTTC,CASSSPGQVLAGAKNIQYF
many,TRBJ2-7,TRBV28,NA,TGTGCCACCGGTCGTGGGGATTACGAGCAGTACTTC,CATGRGDYEQYF
many,TRBJ2-1,TRBV27,NA,TGTGCCATCCACGACAGATACAACATTGAGTTCTTC,CAIHDRYNIEFF
many,TRBJ1-5,TRBV6-6,NA,TGTGCCAGCTCTTCCTGGGGCTATAGCAATCAGCCCCAGCATTTT,CASSSWGYSNQPQHF
many,TRBJ2-5,TRBV28,NA,TGTGCCAGCAGTTCCTCGGGCCAGGGCGAGACCCAGTACTTC,CASSSSGQGETQYF
NA,TRBJ1-2,TRBV9,NA,TGTGCCAGCAGCGCTCGACAAGGGCTTACCTTC,CASSARQGLTF
many,TRBJ1-2,TRBV28,NA,TGTGCCAGCAGTTGGCTACAGGGCGGTAATGGCTACACCTTC,CASSWLQGGNGYTF
many,TRBJ1-2,TRBV6-6,NA,TGTGCCAGCAGTTTCCAGGACAGACCCGGCTACACCTTC,CASSFQDRPGYTF
many,TRBJ2-3,TRBV29-1,NA,TGCAGCGTTGGACCCAGGGATACGCAGTATTTT,CSVGPRDTQYF
medium-sized,TRBJ2-7,TRBV5-6,TRBD2,TGTGCCAGCAGCTTCGGACTAGCGGGTTACGAGCAGTACTTC,CASSFGLAGYEQYF
once,TRBJ2-2,TRBV28,TRBD1,TGTGCCACCTTGGGTGACAGGGCAATCGGGGAGCTGTTTTTT,CATLGDRAIGELFF
NA,TRBJ2-3,TRBV9,NA,TGTGCCAGCAGCGTAAAAACCACAGATACGCAGTATTTT,CASSVKTTDTQYF
many,TRBJ2-1,TRBV20-1,TRBD2,TGCAGTGCTAGAGATCGATCAAGCGGGAGGGCAAATGAGCAGTTCTTC,CSARDRSSGRANEQFF
NA,TRBJ2-7,TRBV12-3/TRBV12-4,NA,TGTGCCAGCAGTTTAATGCCAGGTCGGGGGTCCTACGAGCAGTACTTC,CASSLMPGRGSYEQYF
NA,TRBJ2-7,TRBV29-1,TRBD1,TGCAGCGTGAATGGAGGGACAGGGGTTAGGGAGCAGTACTTC,CSVNGGTGVREQYF
many,TRBJ2-7,TRBV7-2,TRBD1,TGTGCCAGCAGCTTATCGCAGGGGGCTAGAGAGCAGTACTTC,CASSLSQGAREQYF
few,TRBJ2-5,TRBV11-2,TRBD2,TGTGCCAGCAGCCCGGGACTAGCGGACCGGGGGGAGACCCAGTACTTC,CASSPGLADRGETQYF
many,TRBJ1-1,TRBV6-2/TRBV6-3,NA,TGTGCCAGCAGCCCCTGGGACTCGAAAGCTTTCTTT,CASSPWDSKAFF
NA,TRBJ1-2,TRBV10-3,NA,TGTGCCATCACGCCGGGAGCTGACTATTATGGCTACACCTTC,CAITPGADYYGYTF